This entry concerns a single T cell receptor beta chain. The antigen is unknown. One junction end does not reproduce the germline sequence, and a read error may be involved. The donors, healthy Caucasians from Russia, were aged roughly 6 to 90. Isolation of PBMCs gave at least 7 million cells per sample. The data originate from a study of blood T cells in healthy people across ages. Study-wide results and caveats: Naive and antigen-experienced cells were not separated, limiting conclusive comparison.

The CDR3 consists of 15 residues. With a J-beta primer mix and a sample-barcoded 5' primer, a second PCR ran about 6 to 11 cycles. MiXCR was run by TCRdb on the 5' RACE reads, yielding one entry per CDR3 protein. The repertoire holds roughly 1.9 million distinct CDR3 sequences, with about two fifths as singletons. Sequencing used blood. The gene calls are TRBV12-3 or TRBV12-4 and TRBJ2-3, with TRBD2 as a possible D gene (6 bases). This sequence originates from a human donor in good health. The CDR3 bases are TGTGCCAGCAGTCCCGGGGGAGCTAGAACAGATGCGCAGTATTTT. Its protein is CASSPGGARTDAQYF.